This passage covers 30 T cell receptor beta chains from one sample sequenced in a study of OX40 agonist ivuxolimab in advanced cancers. TCRdb's copy holds only in-frame clones and misses some; the assay was immunoSEQ multiplex PCR. The sample records 20,000 to 30,000 clones, roughly 91% being singletons. Sequenced here: CD4+ or CD8+ T cells sorted from blood, sampled in a trial of the OX40 agonist ivuxolimab. The receptors derive from an adult with an advanced solid tumor such as melanoma, head and neck, liver or kidney cancer.

V usage is TRBV7-9 and J usage is TRBJ1-5, with 10 bases aligning to TRBD1. The length of the CDR3 is 16 residues. Per the germline V gene, CDR1 is SEHNR and CDR2 is FQNEAQ (reference sequence). V lost 5 bases and J lost 3; bases outside the gene matches: 7. CDR3 loop: CASSGVGQGLNQPQHF. The CDR3 coding sequence is TGTGCCAGCAGCGGGGTGGGACAGGGGCTCAATCAGCCCCAGCATTTT.

This clone was recorded once. This chain uses TRBV6-1 with TRBJ2-1; 8 nucleotides align to TRBD1. J was trimmed by 2 bases and V by 7 bases; bases with no gene match: 10. The CDR3 runs 16 residues. CDR1 MNHNS and CDR2 SASEGT come from the germline V gene. The CDR3 DNA is TGTGCCAGCACTGTAGCGGACAGGGAGACCTACAATGAGCAGTTCTTC. Amino acid sequence: CASTVADRETYNEQFF.

The chain has TRBV7-9 and TRBJ2-7; 11 bases match TRBD2. The CDR3 runs to 17 residues. Germline CDR1 reads SEHNR; CDR2 reads FQNEAQ (reference sequence). The trim removed 2 bases at V and 4 bases at J, leaving 10 bases unmatched. As DNA, the CDR3 is TGTGCCAGCAGCTTATTCCCTATACCTAGCGGGGGGTACGAGCAGTACTTC. Protein product: CASSLFPIPSGGYEQYF.

This clone is a singleton in its sample. J is TRBJ2-7 and V is TRBV2; unclear D gene. Germline CDR1 is SNHLY and CDR2 is FYNNEI. The CDR3 spans 11 residues. V was clipped by 7 bases and J by 1 base, with 5 bases between them. In nucleotides, the CDR3 is TGTGCCAGCACATATTCCTACGAGCAGTACTTC. It is translated as CASTYSYEQYF. Together with reference TRBV2 and TRBJ2-7, the CDR3 gives the full variable domain: EPEVTQTPSHQVTQMGQEVILRCVPISNHLYFYWYRQILGQKVEFLVSFYNNEISEKSEIFDDQFSVERPDGSNFTLKIRSTKLEDSAMYFCASTYSYEQYFGPGTRLTVT.

The chain uses TRBV28 and TRBJ1-5; no firm D call. Trimming cost V 6 bases and J 6 bases, with 9 bases left between them. Germline-derived CDR1 and CDR2 are MDHEN and SYDVKM. This CDR3 is built from 12 residues. The CDR3 region is CASSGGGQPQHF. The CDR3 bases are TGTGCCAGCAGCGGAGGAGGTCAGCCCCAGCATTTT.

For the CDR3, the DNA is TGTGCCAGCTCCTCTCTCTCCCCCCCCACAGATACGCAGTATTTT. Protein sequence: CASSSLSPPTDTQYF. The gene calls are TRBV11-3 and TRBJ2-3; D uncertain. The CDR3 is 15 amino acids. Germline CDR1 is SGHNT and CDR2 is YENEEA. V was pared by 8 bases and J by 2 bases, with 17 bases between.

The chain employs TRBV4-1 and TRBJ2-5; 11 bases are a match to TRBD2. The CDR3 contains 17 residues. Germline CDR1 MGHRA, CDR2 YSYEKL. V shed 1 base, J shed 4 bases, and the junction held 8 bases outside the gene matches. The CDR3 DNA sequence: TGCGCCAGCAGCCAAGGCCCCGGACTAGCGGGTGGAGAGACCCAGTACTTC. Translation gives CASSQGPGLAGGETQYF.

This chain links TRBV15 with TRBJ2-3, with D possibly TRBD1 on 6 matching bases. The CDR3 runs 15 residues. Trimming left V 3 bases short and J 4 bases short, with 14 bases between. Germline V lookup: CDR1 LNHNV, CDR2 YYDKDF (reference sequence). The CDR3 loop is CATSSNRVLADTQYF. As DNA, the CDR3 is TGTGCCACCAGCAGTAACAGGGTGCTCGCAGATACGCAGTATTTT. Filled out from reference TRBV15 and TRBJ2-3, the complete variable domain reads DAMVIQNPRYQVTQFGKPVTLSCSQTLNHNVMYWYQQKSSQAPKLLFHYYDKDFNNEADTPDNFQSRRPNTSFCFLDIRSPGLGDTAMYLCATSSNRVLADTQYFGPGTRLTVL.

J is TRBJ1-3 and V is TRBV9; 9 bases are a match to TRBD1. The length of the CDR3 is 15 residues. CDR1 is SGDLS and CDR2 is YYNGEE in the germline V gene. The V segment lost 4 bases and the J segment 4 bases; nucleotides outside the gene matches: 6. CDR3 bases: TGTGCCAGCAGCCGGGGGACAGGGCAAGGAAACACCATATATTTT. Residues: CASSRGTGQGNTIYF.

The gene calls are TRBV19 and TRBJ2-3; 14 nucleotides match TRBD2. Germline assignment: CDR1 LNHDA and CDR2 SQIVND (reference sequence). The CDR3 covers 17 residues. Trimming cost V 1 base and J 6 bases; bases outside gene matches: 6. CDR3 residues: CASSIGPRLAGGDTQYF. CDR3 sequence (DNA): TGTGCCAGTAGTATAGGCCCTAGACTAGCGGGGGGGGATACGCAGTATTTT.

This clone is deemed medium-sized. The chain joins TRBV27 to TRBJ1-1, with TRBD1 matching over 8 bases. The CDR3 is 17 amino acids. V lost 2 bases to trimming and J lost 3 bases; unmatched junction nucleotides: 11. Germline V gene sequence: CDR1 MNHEY, CDR2 SMNVEV (reference sequence). Written as DNA, the CDR3 is TGTGCCAGCAGTTTACGGCACAGGGGGGGGTTTTACACTGAAGCTTTCTTT. Translation: CASSLRHRGGFYTEAFF.

The chain carries TRBV5-1 and TRBJ2-7; 7 bases fit TRBD2. The germline V gene encodes CDR1 SGHRS and CDR2 YFSETQ. The V and J ends lost 0 bases and 1 base, in that order; junction bases with no gene match: 7. The CDR3 consists of 16 residues. CDR3 residues: CASSLAAGEFSYEQYF. CDR3 sequence (DNA): TGCGCCAGCAGCTTGGCCGCGGGAGAGTTTTCCTACGAGCAGTACTTC.

V and J are TRBV15 and TRBJ1-2; D unresolved. Germline CDR1 and CDR2: LNHNV and YYDKDF (reference sequence). There are 12 residues in the CDR3. Between the trimmed V and J ends, which lost 1 base and 0 bases, there was a span of 0 bases. This CDR3 is CATSRANYGYTF. In nucleotides, the CDR3 is TGTGCCACCAGCAGAGCTAACTATGGCTACACCTTC.

This clone was observed a handful of times. This chain joins TRBV30 and TRBJ1-5; 9 nucleotides align to TRBD1. CDR1 and CDR2 from the germline V gene are GTSNPN and SVGIG (reference sequence). J gave up 7 bases and V 5 bases, and 6 bases lay outside the gene matches. The CDR3 runs to 13 residues. CDR3 amino acids: CAWDRGSGQPQHF. The CDR3 DNA follows: TGTGCCTGGGACAGGGGGTCTGGGCAGCCCCAGCATTTT.

The V call is TRBV11-3, the J call TRBJ2-7; D is undetermined. Germline values: CDR1 SGHNT, CDR2 YENEEA. V was clipped by 0 bases and J by 7 bases, with 7 bases between them. There are 12 residues in the CDR3. The CDR3 nucleotides are TGTGCCAGCAGCTTAGAAGGATGGGAGCAGTACTTC. Amino acids: CASSLEGWEQYF.

This sequence joins TRBV29-1 and TRBJ1-1; 7 bases fit TRBD1. The CDR3 covers 13 residues. V shed 1 base and J 6 bases; nucleotides not matched to a gene: 5. In germline, CDR1 is SQVTM, CDR2 ANQGSEA. CDR3 sequence (DNA): TGCAGCGTTGAAGGGCAGGGGGTCGCTGAAGCTTTCTTT. Translating gives CSVEGQGVAEAFF.

The gene calls are TRBV4-2 and TRBJ2-5, with TRBD2 matching over 8 bases. The CDR3 has 17 residues. CDR1 is LGHNA, CDR2 YNFKEQ, per germline. V was clipped by 0 bases and J by 2 bases; unmatched bases: 8. The CDR3 reads CASSQDVLADVQETQYF. CDR3 sequence (DNA): TGTGCCAGCAGCCAAGATGTACTAGCGGATGTACAAGAGACCCAGTACTTC.

V and J are TRBV10-3 and TRBJ2-2; D possibly corresponds to TRBD2 (5 bases). V gave up 0 bases and J gave up 6 bases, with 8 bases separating them. The CDR3 has 14 residues. CDR1 is ENHRY, CDR2 SYGVKD, per germline. The CDR3 sequence is CAISESKEAGELFF. CDR3 bases: TGTGCCATCAGTGAGTCGAAGGAGGCCGGGGAGCTGTTTTTT.

This clone has just one count. The genes are TRBV7-2 and TRBJ2-7; D not resolved. The CDR3 totals 15 residues. The V gene's germline CDR1 is SGHTA and CDR2 FQGNSA. Trimming took 2 bases from V and 0 from J, leaving 11 bases between them. The CDR3 DNA reads TGTGCCAGCAGCTTAATCGGTCCCATCTCCTACGAGCAGTACTTC. Amino acids: CASSLIGPISYEQYF.

Concerning this clone itself: The germline gene is not matched at one end of the junction; a read error may be the cause. The V gene is TRBV7-9, the J gene TRBJ1-1, with a tentative D call TRBD1 (6 bases). The length of the CDR3 is 16 residues. Germline lookup yields CDR1 SEHNR and CDR2 FQNEAQ (reference sequence). This CDR3 reads CASSEGVQGPNTEVFF. In DNA form, the CDR3 reads TGTGCCAGCAGCGAGGGGGTCCAGGGGCCAAACACTGAAGTTTTCTTT.

The gene calls are TRBV7-9 and TRBJ1-1, with TRBD1 matching 8 bases. The germline gives CDR1 SEHNR, CDR2 FQNEAQ (reference sequence). V lost 4 bases to trimming and J lost 3 bases; unmatched junction nucleotides: 1. The CDR3 has 13 residues. CDR3 DNA sequence: TGTGCCAGCAGCTCACAGGGGGACACTGAAGCTTTCTTT. Protein: CASSSQGDTEAFF. Together with reference TRBV7-9 and TRBJ1-1, the CDR3 gives the full variable domain: DTGVSQNPRHKITKRGQNVTFRCDPISEHNRLYWYRQTLGQGPEFLTYFQNEAQLEKSRLLSDRFSAERPKGSFSTLEIQRTEQGDSAMYLCASSSQGDTEAFFGQGTRLTVV.

The CDR3 sequence: CASREGQGSTYEQYF. CDR3 coding DNA: TGTGCCAGTAGGGAGGGACAGGGGAGTACCTACGAGCAGTACTTC. V is TRBV19 and J is TRBJ2-7; the match to TRBD1 covers 10 bases. Losses at the gene ends were 6 bases for V and 2 bases for J; bases not matched to a gene: 7. This CDR3 contains 15 residues. Germline CDR1 reads LNHDA; CDR2 reads SQIVND (reference sequence).

This clone occurred once. The chain combines TRBV5-1 with TRBJ2-6; 7 bases map to TRBD1. V shed 1 base and J 4 bases; nucleotides not matched to a gene: 8. This CDR3 is 17 amino acids long. Germline CDR1 reads SGHRS; CDR2 reads YFSETQ. The CDR3 nucleotides are TGCGCCAGCAGCTTGTATCCCGACAGGGCCGGGGCCAACGTCCTGACTTTC. This codes for CASSLYPDRAGANVLTF. Complete variable domain (other parts from reference TRBV5-1 and TRBJ2-6): KAGVTQTPRYLIKTRGQQVTLSCSPISGHRSVSWYQQTPGQGLQFLFEYFSETQRNKGNFPGRFSGRQFSNSRSEMNVSTLELGDSALYLCASSLYPDRAGANVLTFGAGSRLTVL.

The chain recombines TRBV11-3 with TRBJ2-6; D is perhaps TRBD2 (5 bases). The germline V gene has CDR1 SGHNT and CDR2 YENEEA. V was clipped by 5 bases and J by 5 bases, with 22 bases between them. This CDR3 comprises 18 residues. CDR3 nucleotide sequence: TGTGCCAGCAGCGTAGCGTTCGATCGACAAAGTCGGGCCAACGTCCTGACTTTC. It is translated as CASSVAFDRQSRANVLTF. Combining the CDR3 with reference TRBV11-3 and TRBJ2-6 gives the whole variable domain EAGVVQSPRYKIIEKKQPVAFWCNPISGHNTLYWYLQNLGQGPELLIRYENEEAVDDSQLPKDRFSAERLKGVDSTLKIQPAELGDSAVYLCASSVAFDRQSRANVLTFGAGSRLTVL.

This clone came up a few times. The chain recombines TRBV18 with TRBJ1-5, with D possibly TRBD1 on 5 matching bases. The germline V gene encodes CDR1 KGHSH and CDR2 LQKENI. With 3 bases removed from V and 0 bases from J, the gap between germline ends came to 9 bases. The CDR3 totals 15 residues. The CDR3, as DNA: TGTGCCAGCTCACCCCAAGGGGATAGCAATCAGCCCCAGCATTTT. Encoded protein: CASSPQGDSNQPQHF.

This clone was counted a single time. This chain uses TRBV6-5 with TRBJ1-1; the D gene is possibly TRBD1 (5 bases). The V end lost 0 bases, the J end lost 4 bases, and 6 bases lay between the germline ends. The CDR3 runs 13 residues. CDR1 and CDR2 from the germline V gene are MNHEY and SVGAGI. The CDR3 DNA reads as TGTGCCAGCAGTTACTCAGGGGCCACTGAAGCTTTCTTT. Translation gives CASSYSGATEAFF.

In its sample, this clone was seen a few times. This chain connects TRBV5-1 to TRBJ1-2; unclear D gene. Germline V CDR1 and CDR2: SGHRS, YFSETQ. The CDR3 contains 16 residues. Trimming shortened V by 5 bases and J by 2 bases, and 19 bases separated the two germline ends. Here the CDR3 DNA reads TGCGCCAGCAGAGCAGGTCACCTCTTACAAAACTATGGCTACACCTTC. Its protein is CASRAGHLLQNYGYTF. Supplemented by reference TRBV5-1 and TRBJ1-2, the full variable domain reads KAGVTQTPRYLIKTRGQQVTLSCSPISGHRSVSWYQQTPGQGLQFLFEYFSETQRNKGNFPGRFSGRQFSNSRSEMNVSTLELGDSALYLCASRAGHLLQNYGYTFGSGTRLTVV.

This clone has only a few counts. The J gene is TRBJ2-2, the V gene TRBV5-1, with 10 bases fitting TRBD1. Germline trimming cut 4 bases from V and 5 bases from J; bases unmatched to any gene: 11. The CDR3 length is 17 residues. Germline lookup yields CDR1 SGHRS and CDR2 YFSETQ. The DNA of the CDR3 is TGCGCCAGCAGCACGCCCAAGACAGGGGGCAATACCGGGGAGCTGTTTTTT. Amino acids: CASSTPKTGGNTGELFF.

The chain combines TRBV25-1 with TRBJ1-1, with D unclear. Germline CDR1 is MGHDK and CDR2 is SYGVNS. Trimming left V 3 bases short and J 3 bases short, with 17 bases between. This CDR3 is built from 16 residues. CDR3 protein: CASSDPRAGRDTEAFF. CDR3 DNA: TGTGCCAGCAGTGATCCCAGAGCCGGAAGGGACACTGAAGCTTTCTTT.

The chain joins TRBV9 to TRBJ2-3; the match to TRBD2 covers 11 bases. Germline V gene data show CDR1 as SGDLS and CDR2 as YYNGEE. The CDR3 is 14 amino acids. The ends lost 4 bases at V and 5 bases at J; junction bases unmatched: 3. The CDR3 protein is CASSSGLAGDTQYF. The DNA of the CDR3 is TGTGCCAGCAGCTCAGGACTAGCGGGAGATACGCAGTATTTT.